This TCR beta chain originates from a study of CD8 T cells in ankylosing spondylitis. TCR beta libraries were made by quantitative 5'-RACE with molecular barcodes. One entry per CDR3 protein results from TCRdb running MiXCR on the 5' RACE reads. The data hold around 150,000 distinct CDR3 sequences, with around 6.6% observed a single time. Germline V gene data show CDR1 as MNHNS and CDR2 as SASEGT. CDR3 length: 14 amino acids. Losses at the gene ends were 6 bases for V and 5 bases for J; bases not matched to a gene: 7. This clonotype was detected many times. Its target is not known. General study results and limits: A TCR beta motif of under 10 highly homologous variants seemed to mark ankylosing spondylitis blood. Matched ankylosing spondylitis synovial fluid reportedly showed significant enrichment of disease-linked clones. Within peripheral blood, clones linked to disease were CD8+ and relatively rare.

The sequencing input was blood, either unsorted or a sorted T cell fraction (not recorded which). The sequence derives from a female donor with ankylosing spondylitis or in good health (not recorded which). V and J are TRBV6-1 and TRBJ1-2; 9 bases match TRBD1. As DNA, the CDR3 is TGTGCCAGCAGCCTCGACAGGGGGAGGTATGGCTACACCTTC. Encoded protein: CASSLDRGRYGYTF.